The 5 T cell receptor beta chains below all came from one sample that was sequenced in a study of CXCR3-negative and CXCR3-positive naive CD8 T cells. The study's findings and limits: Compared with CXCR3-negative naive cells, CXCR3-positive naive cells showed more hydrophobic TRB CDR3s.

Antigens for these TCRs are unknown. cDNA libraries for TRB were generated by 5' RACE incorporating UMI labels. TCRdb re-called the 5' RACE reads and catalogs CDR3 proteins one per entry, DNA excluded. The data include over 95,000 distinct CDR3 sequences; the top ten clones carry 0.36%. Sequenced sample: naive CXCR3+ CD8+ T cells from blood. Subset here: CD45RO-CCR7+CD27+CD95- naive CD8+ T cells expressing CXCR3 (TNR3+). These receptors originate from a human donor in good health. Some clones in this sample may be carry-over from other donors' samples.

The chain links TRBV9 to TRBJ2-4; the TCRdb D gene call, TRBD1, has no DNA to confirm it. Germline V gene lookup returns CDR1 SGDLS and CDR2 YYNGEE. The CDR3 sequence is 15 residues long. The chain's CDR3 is CASSGSGTGENIQYF.

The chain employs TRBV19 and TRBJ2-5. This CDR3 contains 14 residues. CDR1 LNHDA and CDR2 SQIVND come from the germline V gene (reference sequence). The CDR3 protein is CASSLTSTQETQYF.

CDR3 sequence reads: CSVVKILQETQYF. The J gene is TRBJ2-5, the V gene TRBV29-1. This CDR3 has 13 residues. Per germline, CDR1 SQVTM and CDR2 ANQGSEA. Complete variable domain (other parts from reference TRBV29-1 and TRBJ2-5): SAVISQKPSRDICQRGTSLTIQCQVDSQVTMMFWYRQQPGQSLTLIATANQGSEATYESGFVIDKFPISRPNLTFSTLTVSNMSPEDSSIYLCSVVKILQETQYFGPGTRLLVL.

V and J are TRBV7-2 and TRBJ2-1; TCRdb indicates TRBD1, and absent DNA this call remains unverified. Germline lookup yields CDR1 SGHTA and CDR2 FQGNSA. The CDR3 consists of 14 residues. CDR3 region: CASSPHQTSGEQFF.

CDR3 sequence: CASSQDRGAYNEQFF. The chain uses TRBV4-1 and TRBJ2-1; TCRdb outputs TRBD1, but without DNA this stays unchecked. The CDR3 extends over 15 amino acids. Germline CDR1 is MGHRA and CDR2 is YSYEKL.